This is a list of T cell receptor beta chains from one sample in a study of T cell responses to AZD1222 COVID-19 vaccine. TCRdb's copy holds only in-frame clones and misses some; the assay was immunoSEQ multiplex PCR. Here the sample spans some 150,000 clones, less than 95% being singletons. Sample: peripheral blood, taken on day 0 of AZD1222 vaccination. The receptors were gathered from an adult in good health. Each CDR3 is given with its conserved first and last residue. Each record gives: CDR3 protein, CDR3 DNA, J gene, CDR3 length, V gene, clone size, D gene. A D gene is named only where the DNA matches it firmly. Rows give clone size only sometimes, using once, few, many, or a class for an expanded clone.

CASSLQSETQYF	TGTGCCAGCAGCTTACAGAGCGAGACCCAGTACTTC	TRBJ2-5	12	TRBV7-9	NA	NA
CASSGSSGANVLTF	TGCGCCAGCTCAGGGTCCTCTGGGGCCAACGTCCTGACTTTC	TRBJ2-6	14	TRBV5-1	NA	NA
CASSQDFGSNSGNTIYF	TGCGCCAGCAGCCAAGATTTTGGCAGCAACTCTGGAAACACCATATATTTT	TRBJ1-3	17	TRBV4-3	NA	NA
CASGRTGYSNQPQHF	TGTGCCAGCGGACGTACAGGTTATAGCAATCAGCCCCAGCATTTT	TRBJ1-5	15	TRBV27	NA	NA
CASSDWERGGYTF	TGTGCCAGCAGTGATTGGGAGCGAGGGGGCTACACCTTC	TRBJ1-2	13	TRBV2	NA	NA
CASSPPEVAGVYNEQFF	TGTGCCAGCTCACCACCGGAGGTAGCGGGGGTCTACAATGAGCAGTTCTTC	TRBJ2-1	17	TRBV18	NA	TRBD2
CATSRSGLVVLKNIQYF	TGTGCCACCAGCAGGTCGGGACTAGTTGTACTCAAAAACATTCAGTACTTC	TRBJ2-4	17	TRBV15	NA	TRBD2
CASSPRSLNTIYF	TGTGCCAGCAGTCCAAGAAGCCTAAACACCATATATTTT	TRBJ1-3	13	TRBV27	NA	NA
CASSYSHNYGYTF	TGTGCCAGCAGTTACTCCCACAACTATGGCTACACCTTC	TRBJ1-2	13	TRBV6-5	few	NA
CATLAGLGELFF	TGTGCCACCCTAGCGGGACTCGGGGAGCTGTTTTTT	TRBJ2-2	12	TRBV19	NA	TRBD2
CATSDPLDISHEQYF	TGTGCCACCAGTGATCCTTTGGACATTTCCCACGAGCAGTACTTC	TRBJ2-7	15	TRBV24-1	once	NA
CASSQDELAGSYEQYF	TGCGCCAGCAGCCAAGATGAACTAGCGGGATCCTACGAGCAGTACTTC	TRBJ2-7	16	TRBV4-3	NA	TRBD2
CASSPDTYTEAFF	TGTGCCAGCAGTCCAGACACGTACACTGAAGCTTTCTTT	TRBJ1-1	13	TRBV11-3	NA	NA
CASSPRGVGLDSNQPQHF	TGTGCCAGCAGTCCCCGGGGAGTGGGTCTGGATAGCAATCAGCCCCAGCATTTT	TRBJ1-5	18	TRBV25-1	NA	NA
CASSFVSGRGETQYF	TGTGCCAGCAGTTTCGTTAGCGGGAGGGGAGAGACCCAGTACTTC	TRBJ2-5	15	TRBV27	NA	TRBD2
CASRPRPTNTEAFF	TGTGCCAGCAGGCCCAGGCCGACGAACACTGAAGCTTTCTTT	TRBJ1-1	14	TRBV6-5	NA	NA
CASSLAGVGNSPLHF	TGTGCCAGCAGCTTAGCGGGGGTCGGGAATTCACCCCTCCACTTT	TRBJ1-6	15	TRBV7-8	NA	NA
CASSIDGRLNQPQHF	TGTGCCAGTAGTATAGATGGACGGCTAAATCAGCCCCAGCATTTT	TRBJ1-5	15	TRBV19	few	NA
CASSLKVNTEAFF	TGTGCCAGCAGCTTAAAGGTGAACACTGAAGCTTTCTTT	TRBJ1-1	13	TRBV7-9	once	NA
CASRPRASGGYEQYF	TGTGCAAGTCGCCCACGGGCTAGCGGAGGGTACGAGCAGTACTTC	TRBJ2-7	15	TRBV12-2	once	NA
CASSQVGLQTQYF	TGCGCCAGCAGCCAAGTTGGGCTCCAGACCCAGTACTTC	TRBJ2-5	13	TRBV4-1	NA	NA
CASRSGGGDNEQFF	TGTGCCAGCAGATCGGGCGGGGGGGACAATGAGCAGTTCTTC	TRBJ2-1	14	TRBV28	NA	TRBD2
CASSQGLAGVSYNEQFF	TGTGCCAGCAGCCAGGGACTAGCGGGAGTCTCCTACAATGAGCAGTTCTTC	TRBJ2-1	17	TRBV5-6	NA	TRBD2
CASREVVGEQFF	TGTGCCAGCAGGGAAGTGGTCGGCGAGCAGTTCTTC	TRBJ2-1	12	TRBV28	NA	NA
CASSPAGEEETQYF	TGTGCCAGCAGCCCCGCTGGGGAAGAAGAGACCCAGTACTTC	TRBJ2-5	14	TRBV11-3	NA	NA
CASSNRGLALSGSYNEQFF	TGTGCCAGTAGTAACAGGGGGCTAGCTCTGAGCGGGTCCTACAATGAGCAGTTCTTC	TRBJ2-1	19	TRBV19	NA	TRBD1
CASSPGLVEQYF	TGTGCCAGCAGCCCCGGACTAGTCGAGCAGTACTTC	TRBJ2-7	12	TRBV14	NA	TRBD2
CASSFHNQPQHF	TGTGCCAGCAGTTTCCACAATCAGCCCCAGCATTTT	TRBJ1-5	12	TRBV28	few	NA
CASSPGTSGRTDTQYF	TGCGCCAGCAGCCCAGGGACTAGCGGGAGAACAGATACGCAGTATTTT	TRBJ2-3	16	TRBV4-1	NA	TRBD2
CASSLFRGSISGTTYEQYF	TGTGCCAGCAGCTTATTTCGTGGGTCGATTAGCGGGACAACCTACGAGCAGTACTTC	TRBJ2-7	19	TRBV11-2	NA	TRBD2
CAIRTGDPNTEAFF	TGTGCCATCAGGACAGGGGACCCGAACACTGAAGCTTTCTTT	TRBJ1-1	14	TRBV10-3	NA	TRBD1
CASSQVLQANTGELFF	TGCGCCAGCAGCCAAGTTCTCCAGGCGAACACCGGGGAGCTGTTTTTT	TRBJ2-2	16	TRBV4-3	NA	NA
CASSYGLAGFYEQYF	TGTGCCAGCAGTTACGGACTAGCGGGATTTTACGAGCAGTACTTC	TRBJ2-7	15	TRBV27	NA	TRBD2
CASSDLSSAGDEQFF	TGTGCCAGCAGTGATTTGAGTTCCGCTGGGGATGAGCAGTTCTTC	TRBJ2-1	15	TRBV6-4	few	NA
CASTLAGGSYNEQFF	TGTGCCAGCACCCTAGCGGGGGGTTCCTACAATGAGCAGTTCTTC	TRBJ2-1	15	TRBV27	NA	TRBD2
CASSKSGQLVGYTF	TGTGCCAGTAGTAAATCGGGACAACTCGTTGGCTACACCTTC	TRBJ1-2	14	TRBV19	once	NA
CASSYSQGSNQPQHF	TGTGCCAGCAGTTATTCCCAGGGTTCCAATCAGCCCCAGCATTTT	TRBJ1-5	15	TRBV6-2/TRBV6-3	NA	NA
CASSATNYGYTF	TGTGCCAGCAGTGCCACTAACTATGGCTACACCTTC	TRBJ1-2	12	TRBV27	once	NA
CASSQGQPNTEAFF	TGCGCCAGCAGCCAAGGACAGCCGAACACTGAAGCTTTCTTT	TRBJ1-1	14	TRBV4-3	NA	NA
CASSLERGAYIGEQYF	TGTGCCAGCAGCTTGGAAAGGGGCGCGTATATCGGCGAGCAGTACTTC	TRBJ2-7	16	TRBV5-6	NA	NA
CASSQGKTGTGTGELFF	TGCGCCAGCAGCCAAGGAAAGACAGGAACGGGAACCGGGGAGCTGTTTTTT	TRBJ2-2	17	TRBV4-3	NA	NA
CASSQFTDRDATEAFF	TGTGCCAGCAGCCAGTTCACGGACAGGGATGCCACTGAAGCTTTCTTT	TRBJ1-1	16	TRBV4-2	NA	TRBD1
CASSYDGQVDTGELFF	TGTGCCAGCAGTTACGATGGTCAGGTCGACACCGGGGAGCTGTTTTTT	TRBJ2-2	16	TRBV6-5	once	NA
CASSLRASGRAPAYEQYF	TGTGCCAGCAGCTTACGGGCTAGCGGGAGGGCTCCGGCCTACGAGCAGTACTTC	TRBJ2-7	18	TRBV11-2	once	TRBD2
CASRGVEGRSYNEQFF	TGTGCCAGCAGGGGGGTGGAGGGTAGGTCCTACAATGAGCAGTTCTTC	TRBJ2-1	16	TRBV6-6	NA	NA
CASSLREWEQFF	TGTGCCAGCAGTTTGAGGGAATGGGAGCAGTTCTTC	TRBJ2-1	12	TRBV6-2/TRBV6-3	NA	NA
CASSVTGLGEKLFF	TGTGCCAGCAGCGTTACAGGGTTGGGCGAAAAACTGTTTTTT	TRBJ1-4	14	TRBV27	NA	NA
CASSKSREAGELFF	TGTGCCAGCAGTAAAAGTAGGGAGGCCGGGGAGCTGTTTTTT	TRBJ2-2	14	TRBV6-2/TRBV6-3	few	NA